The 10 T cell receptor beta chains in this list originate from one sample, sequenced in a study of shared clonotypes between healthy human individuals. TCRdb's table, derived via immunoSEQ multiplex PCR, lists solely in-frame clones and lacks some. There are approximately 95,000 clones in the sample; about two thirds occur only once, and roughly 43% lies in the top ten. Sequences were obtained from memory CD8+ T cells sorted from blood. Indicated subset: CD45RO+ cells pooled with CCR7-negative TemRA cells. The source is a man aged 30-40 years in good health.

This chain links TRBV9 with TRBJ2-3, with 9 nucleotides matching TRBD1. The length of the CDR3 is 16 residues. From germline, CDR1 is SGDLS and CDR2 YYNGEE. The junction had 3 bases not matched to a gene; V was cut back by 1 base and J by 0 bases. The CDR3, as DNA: TGTGCCAGCAGCGTATTTGGACAGGGGAGCACAGATACGCAGTATTTT. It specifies CASSVFGQGSTDTQYF.

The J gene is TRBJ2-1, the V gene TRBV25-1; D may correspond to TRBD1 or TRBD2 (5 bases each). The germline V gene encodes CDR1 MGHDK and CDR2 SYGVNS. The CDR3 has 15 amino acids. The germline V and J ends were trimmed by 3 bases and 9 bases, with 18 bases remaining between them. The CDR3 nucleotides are TGTGCCAGCAGTGAGGGCAGGGCTCCCCGGGGTGAGCAGTTCTTC. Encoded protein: CASSEGRAPRGEQFF.

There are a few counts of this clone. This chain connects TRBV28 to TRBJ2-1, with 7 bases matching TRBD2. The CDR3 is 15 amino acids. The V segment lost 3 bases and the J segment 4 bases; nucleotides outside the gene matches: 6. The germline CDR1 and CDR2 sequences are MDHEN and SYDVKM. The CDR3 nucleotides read TGTGCCAGCAGTTTCGGCCTAGCGGATTACAATGAGCAGTTCTTC. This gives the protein CASSFGLADYNEQFF.

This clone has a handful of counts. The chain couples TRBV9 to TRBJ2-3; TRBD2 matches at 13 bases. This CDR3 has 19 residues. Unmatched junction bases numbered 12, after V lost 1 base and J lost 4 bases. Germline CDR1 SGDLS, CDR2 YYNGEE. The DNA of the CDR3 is TGTGCCAGCAGCGTAAGCCCCGCCGGACTAGCGGGAGTGGCAGATACGCAGTATTTT. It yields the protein CASSVSPAGLAGVADTQYF.

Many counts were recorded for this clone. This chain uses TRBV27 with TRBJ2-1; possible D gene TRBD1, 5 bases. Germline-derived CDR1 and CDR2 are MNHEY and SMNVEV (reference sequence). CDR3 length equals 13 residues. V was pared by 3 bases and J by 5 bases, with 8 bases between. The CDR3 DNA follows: TGTGCCAGCAGTTTCCAGGGCGACAATGAGCAGTTCTTC. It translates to CASSFQGDNEQFF.

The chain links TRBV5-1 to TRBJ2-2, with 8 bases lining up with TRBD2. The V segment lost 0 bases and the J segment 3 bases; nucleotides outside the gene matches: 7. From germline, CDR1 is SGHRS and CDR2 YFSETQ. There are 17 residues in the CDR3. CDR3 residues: CASSLEGGAGDTGELFF. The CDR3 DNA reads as TGCGCCAGCAGCTTGGAAGGTGGAGCGGGAGACACCGGGGAGCTGTTTTTT.

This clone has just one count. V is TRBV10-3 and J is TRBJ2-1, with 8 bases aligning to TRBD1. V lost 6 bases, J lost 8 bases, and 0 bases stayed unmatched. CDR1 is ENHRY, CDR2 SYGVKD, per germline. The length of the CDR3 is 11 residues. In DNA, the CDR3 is TGTGCCATCAGGACAGGGGATGAGCAGTTCTTC. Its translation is CAIRTGDEQFF.

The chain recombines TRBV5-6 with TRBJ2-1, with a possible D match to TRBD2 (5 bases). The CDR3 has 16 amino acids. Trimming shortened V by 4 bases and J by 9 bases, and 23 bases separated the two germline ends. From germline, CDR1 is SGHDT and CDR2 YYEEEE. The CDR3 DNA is TGTGCCAGCAGCCAATTCCGGGGAGAGCGAATGAGTGAGCAGTTCTTC. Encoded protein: CASSQFRGERMSEQFF.

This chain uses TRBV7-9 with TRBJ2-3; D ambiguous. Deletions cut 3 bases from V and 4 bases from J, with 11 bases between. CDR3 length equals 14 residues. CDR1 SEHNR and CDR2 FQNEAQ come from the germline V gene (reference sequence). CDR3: CASSFNAVSDTQYF. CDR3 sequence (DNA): TGTGCCAGCAGCTTTAACGCCGTCTCAGATACGCAGTATTTT.

CDR3 sequence reads: CASSARSGKGHEQFF. DNA of the CDR3: TGTGCCAGCAGCGCCCGTAGCGGGAAGGGCCATGAGCAGTTCTTC. The chain employs TRBV9 and TRBJ2-1, with TRBD2 matching over 8 bases. Germline V lookup: CDR1 SGDLS, CDR2 YYNGEE. Trimming at V came to 3 bases and at J to 8 bases, leaving 10 bases not matched to a gene. CDR3 length: 15 residues.